This entry describes one TCR beta chain. The antigen is not known. Everyone who donated was a healthy bone marrow donor. Primers included in the PCR were 60 Vbeta and 13 Jbeta primers. Sequencing used immunoSEQ multiplex PCR; TCRdb keeps in-frame clones, though not all of them. The sample has about 150,000 clones, roughly four fifths seen once. The source of the sample is a study of cytomegalovirus exposure and HLA in healthy donors. Study at large: Findings of an earlier analysis included some 110 million unique TCR beta sequences from about 180 million T cells. Findings of the study overall: The authors reported that TCR beta sequences could predict HLA-A and HLA-B alleles. These predictions were accurate for most subjects in the first cohort. CMV serostatus was the sole immune exposure data available.

This receptor was taken from a young man in good health and CMV-seronegative. The sequencing input was PBMCs.

The CDR3 nucleotides are TGCAGCGGGGGCGTAATGAATGAGCAGTTCTTC. This codes for CSGGVMNEQFF. J is TRBJ2-1 and V is TRBV29-1; tentative D call: TRBD1 (5 bases). Germline CDR1 is SQVTM and CDR2 is ANQGSEA. The germline V and J ends were trimmed by 7 bases and 7 bases, with 11 bases remaining between them. The CDR3 length is 11 residues.